This T cell receptor beta chain is drawn from a study of siplizumab effects on memory and regulatory T cells (dated by TCRdb to the late 2010s). Background for the entire study: The study examined how the anti-CD2 antibody siplizumab affects alloreactive T-cell subsets in allogeneic mixed lymphocyte reactions built from human PBMCs.

The library was generated by the immunoSEQ multiplex PCR assay. About 10^5 TCR templates per sample were assayed by the deep sequencing platform. Genomic DNA extracted from sorted T cells was the material used for TCRbeta CDR3 sequencing. As for the original processing: Clonal analysis of TCRbeta CDR3 data was done in the R programming language. Alloreactive CD4+ and CD8+ clones were identified by comparing unstimulated samples to CFSE-low samples taken after the reaction. Regulatory or non-regulatory origin of alloreactive CD4+ clones was assigned by matching sequences to the sorted unstimulated Treg and non-Treg repertoires. The clones in this table, taken by TCRdb from immuneACCESS, are in-frame only. Not every clone is retained; where verified, under half of the shortfall comes from an unresolved V gene, and the cause of the rest is unknown. The DNA gave D and trimming, while V, J and clone size come from that table. The sample records some 87,000 clones, just under 90% of which are singletons. Approximately 15% of the sample belongs to the ten largest clones.

The paper as a whole reports these results and caveats: Compared with memory T cells, unstimulated naive T cells appeared more diverse, and naive cells seemed to make a substantial contribution to the alloresponse. Sequences below about 10^-5 frequency were poorly captured, so only a minor fraction of alloreactive clones could be mapped to unstimulated subsets. Siplizumab significantly reduced the cumulative frequency of alloreactive sequences traceable to unstimulated CD4+ memory T cells. The suppressive function of proliferating Tregs from siplizumab cultures was not functionally confirmed. About 80-96% of proliferating CD4+ or CD8+ clones could not be given a naive or memory phenotype. Among mappable alloreactive CD4+ clones, an average Treg-derived fraction of roughly 71% was observed with siplizumab, compared with approximately 25% in control reactions.

Sorted unstimulated T cells, along with proliferating T cells recovered from mixed lymphocyte reactions, underwent TCRbeta CDR3 sequencing. Fresh whole blood from fewer than 12 HLA-typed healthy donors was used to isolate PBMCs. A word on this clone: Its binding antigen is unknown. Base quality data are lacking; no much larger clone is found one base away.

The CDR3 holds 14 amino acids from the cysteine to the phenylalanine. Kept here is only the CDR3 DNA, which spans 42 bases and is read in frame from base 1. From the germline V gene, CDR1 is SGHTA and CDR2 is FQGNSA. Relative to germline, V is missing 1 base and J is missing 7 bases, with 4 bases of the junction outside any gene match. Material: CD4+ T cells sorted from blood. The V and J segments used are TRBV7-2 and TRBJ2-1, with 7 bases aligning to TRBD2. The TCR sequence derives from a human donor in good health. The CDR3 has the sequence CASSLGGSKNEQFF. The nucleotide sequence reads TGTGCCAGCAGCTTAGGCGGGAGTAAAAATGAGCAGTTCTTC.